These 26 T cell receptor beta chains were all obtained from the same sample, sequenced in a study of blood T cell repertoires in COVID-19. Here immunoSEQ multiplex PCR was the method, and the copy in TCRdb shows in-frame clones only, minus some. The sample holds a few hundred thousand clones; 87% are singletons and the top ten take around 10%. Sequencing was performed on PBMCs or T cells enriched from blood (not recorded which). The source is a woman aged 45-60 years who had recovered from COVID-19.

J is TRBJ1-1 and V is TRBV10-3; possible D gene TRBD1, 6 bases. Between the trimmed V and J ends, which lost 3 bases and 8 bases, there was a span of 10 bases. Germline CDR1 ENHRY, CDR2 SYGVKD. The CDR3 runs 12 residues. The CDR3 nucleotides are TGTGCCATCAGTGACCCACAGGGCGAAGCTTTCTTT. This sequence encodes CAISDPQGEAFF.

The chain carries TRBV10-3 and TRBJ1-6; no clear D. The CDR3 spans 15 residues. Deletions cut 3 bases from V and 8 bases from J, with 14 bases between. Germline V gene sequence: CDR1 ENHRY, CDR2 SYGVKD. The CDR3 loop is CAISDSPRGDSPLHF. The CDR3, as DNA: TGTGCCATCAGTGACTCGCCTCGGGGAGATTCACCCCTCCACTTT.

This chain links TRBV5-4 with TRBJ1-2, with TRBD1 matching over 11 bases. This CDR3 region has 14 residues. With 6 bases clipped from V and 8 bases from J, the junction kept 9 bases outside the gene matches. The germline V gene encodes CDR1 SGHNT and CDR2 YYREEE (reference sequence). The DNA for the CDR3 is TGTGCCAGCACCACAGGACAGGGGGCGGGAGGCTACACCTTC. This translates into CASTTGQGAGGYTF.

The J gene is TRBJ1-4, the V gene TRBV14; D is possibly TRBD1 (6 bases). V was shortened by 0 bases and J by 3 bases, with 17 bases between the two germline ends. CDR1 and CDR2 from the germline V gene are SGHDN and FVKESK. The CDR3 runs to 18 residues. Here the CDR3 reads CASSQETAGAPSNEKLFF. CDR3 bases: TGTGCCAGCAGCCAAGAAACGGCGGGGGCACCGTCTAATGAAAAACTGTTTTTT.

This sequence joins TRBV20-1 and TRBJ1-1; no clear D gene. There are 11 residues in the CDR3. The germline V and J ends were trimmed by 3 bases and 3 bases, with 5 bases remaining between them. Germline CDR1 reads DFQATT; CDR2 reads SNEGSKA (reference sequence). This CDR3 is CSARAYTEAFF. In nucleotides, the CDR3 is TGCAGTGCTAGGGCCTACACTGAAGCTTTCTTT.

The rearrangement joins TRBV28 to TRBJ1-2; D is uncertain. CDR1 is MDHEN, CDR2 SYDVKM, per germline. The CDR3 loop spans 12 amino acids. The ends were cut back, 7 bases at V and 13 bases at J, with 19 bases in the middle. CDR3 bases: TGTGCCAGCACCCCTTCCCGGGGTGGTTCCACCTTC. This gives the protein CASTPSRGGSTF.

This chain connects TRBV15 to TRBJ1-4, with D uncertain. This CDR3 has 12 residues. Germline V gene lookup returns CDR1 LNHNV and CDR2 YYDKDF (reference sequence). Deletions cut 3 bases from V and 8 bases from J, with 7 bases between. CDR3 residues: CATSRAGEKLFF. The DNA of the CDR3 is TGTGCCACCAGCAGGGCAGGCGAAAAACTGTTTTTT.

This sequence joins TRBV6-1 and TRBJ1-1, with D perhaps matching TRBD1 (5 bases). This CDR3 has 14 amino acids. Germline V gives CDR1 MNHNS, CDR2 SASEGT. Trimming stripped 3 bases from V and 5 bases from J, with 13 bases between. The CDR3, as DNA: TGTGCCAGCAGTGAGTCAGGGTATCTAACTGAAGCTTTCTTT. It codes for CASSESGYLTEAFF.

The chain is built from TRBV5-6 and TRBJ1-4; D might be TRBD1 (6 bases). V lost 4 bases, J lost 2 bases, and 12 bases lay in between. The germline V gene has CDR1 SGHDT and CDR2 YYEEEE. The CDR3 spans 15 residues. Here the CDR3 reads CASSAAGGTNEKLFF. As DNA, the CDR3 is TGTGCCAGCAGCGCGGCGGGGGGCACTAATGAAAAACTGTTTTTT.

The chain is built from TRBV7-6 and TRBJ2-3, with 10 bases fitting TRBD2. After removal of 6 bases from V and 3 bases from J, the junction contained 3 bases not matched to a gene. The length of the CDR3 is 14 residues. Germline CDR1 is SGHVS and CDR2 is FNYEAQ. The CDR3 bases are TGTGCCAGCAGTGGTAGCGGGGGGACAGATACGCAGTATTTT. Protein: CASSGSGGTDTQYF.

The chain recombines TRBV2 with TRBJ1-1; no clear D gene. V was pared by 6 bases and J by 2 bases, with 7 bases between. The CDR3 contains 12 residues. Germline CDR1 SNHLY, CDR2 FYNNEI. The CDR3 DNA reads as TGTGCCAGCAGCGGGGATAACACTGAAGCTTTCTTT. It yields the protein CASSGDNTEAFF.

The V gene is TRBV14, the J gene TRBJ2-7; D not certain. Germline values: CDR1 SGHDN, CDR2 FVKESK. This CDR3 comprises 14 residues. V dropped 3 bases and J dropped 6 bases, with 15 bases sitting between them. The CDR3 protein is CASSQVIYGSEQYF. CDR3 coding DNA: TGTGCCAGCAGCCAGGTAATCTATGGTTCCGAGCAGTACTTC.

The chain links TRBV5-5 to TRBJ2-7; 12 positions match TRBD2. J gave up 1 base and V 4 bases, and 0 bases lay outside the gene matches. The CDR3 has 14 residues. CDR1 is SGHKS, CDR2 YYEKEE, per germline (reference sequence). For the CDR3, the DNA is TGTGCCAGCAGCGGGACTAGCGGGTCCTACGAGCAGTACTTC. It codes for CASSGTSGSYEQYF.

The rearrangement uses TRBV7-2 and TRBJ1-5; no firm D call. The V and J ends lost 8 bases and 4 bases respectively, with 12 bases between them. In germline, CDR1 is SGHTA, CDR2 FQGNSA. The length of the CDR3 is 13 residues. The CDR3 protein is CASSEQANQPQHF. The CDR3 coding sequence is TGTGCCAGCTCCGAGCAGGCTAATCAGCCCCAGCATTTT.

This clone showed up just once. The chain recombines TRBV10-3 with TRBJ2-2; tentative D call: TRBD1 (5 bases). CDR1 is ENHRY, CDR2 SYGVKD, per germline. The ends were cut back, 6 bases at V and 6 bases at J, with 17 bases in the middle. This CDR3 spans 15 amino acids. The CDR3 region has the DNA TGTGCCATCAGGGGTCCTGGGGCGTACGCCGGGGAGCTGTTTTTT. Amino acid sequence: CAIRGPGAYAGELFF.

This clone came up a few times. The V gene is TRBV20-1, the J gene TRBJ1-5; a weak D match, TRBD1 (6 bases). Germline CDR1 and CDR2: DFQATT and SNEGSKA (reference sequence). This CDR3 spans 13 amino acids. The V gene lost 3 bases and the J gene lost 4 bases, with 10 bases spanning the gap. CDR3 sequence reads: CSASWTVNQPQHF. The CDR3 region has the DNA TGCAGTGCTAGTTGGACAGTGAATCAGCCCCAGCATTTT.

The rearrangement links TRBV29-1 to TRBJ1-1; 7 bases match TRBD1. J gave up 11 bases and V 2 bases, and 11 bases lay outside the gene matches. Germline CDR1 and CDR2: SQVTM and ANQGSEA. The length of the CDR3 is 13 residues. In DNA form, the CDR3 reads TGCAGCGTTGAACGAGGGGGCCAGAGGTTGGCTTTCTTT. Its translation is CSVERGGQRLAFF.

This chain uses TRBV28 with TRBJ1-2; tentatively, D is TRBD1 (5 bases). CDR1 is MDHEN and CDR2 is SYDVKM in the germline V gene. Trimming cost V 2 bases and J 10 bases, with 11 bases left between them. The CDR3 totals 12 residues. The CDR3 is CASSLTTATYTF. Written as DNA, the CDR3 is TGTGCCAGCAGTTTAACGACAGCTACCTACACCTTC.

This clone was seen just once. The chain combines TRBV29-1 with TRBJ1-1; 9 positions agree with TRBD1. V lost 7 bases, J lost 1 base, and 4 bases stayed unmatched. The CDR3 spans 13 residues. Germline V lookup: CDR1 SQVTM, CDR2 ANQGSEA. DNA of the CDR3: TGCAGCGCGCCGGGACAGGGGAACACTGAAGCTTTCTTT. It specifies CSAPGQGNTEAFF.

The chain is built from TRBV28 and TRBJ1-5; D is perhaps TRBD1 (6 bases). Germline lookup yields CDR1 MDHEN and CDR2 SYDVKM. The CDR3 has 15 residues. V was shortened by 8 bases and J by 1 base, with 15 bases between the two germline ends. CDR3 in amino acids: CASEEWQGSNQPQHF. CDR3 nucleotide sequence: TGTGCCAGCGAGGAGTGGCAGGGGAGCAATCAGCCCCAGCATTTT.

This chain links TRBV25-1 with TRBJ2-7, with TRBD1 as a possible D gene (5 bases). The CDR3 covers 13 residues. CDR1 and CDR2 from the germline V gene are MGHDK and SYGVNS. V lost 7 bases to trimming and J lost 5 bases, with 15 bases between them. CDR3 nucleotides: TGTGCCAGCACTCGGCAGGGTCTCAACGAGCAGTACTTC. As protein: CASTRQGLNEQYF.

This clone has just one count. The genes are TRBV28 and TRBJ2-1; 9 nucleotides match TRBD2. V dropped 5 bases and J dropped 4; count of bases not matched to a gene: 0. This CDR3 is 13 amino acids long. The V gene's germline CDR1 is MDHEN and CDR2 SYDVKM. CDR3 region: CASSSGGYNEQFF. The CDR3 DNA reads TGTGCCAGCAGTAGCGGGGGGTACAATGAGCAGTTCTTC.

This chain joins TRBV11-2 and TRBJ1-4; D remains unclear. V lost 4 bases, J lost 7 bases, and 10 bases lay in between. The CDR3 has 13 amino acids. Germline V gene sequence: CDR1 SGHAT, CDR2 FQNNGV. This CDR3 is CASSSGGREKLFF. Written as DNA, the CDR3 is TGTGCCAGCAGCTCGGGAGGCCGTGAAAAACTGTTTTTT.

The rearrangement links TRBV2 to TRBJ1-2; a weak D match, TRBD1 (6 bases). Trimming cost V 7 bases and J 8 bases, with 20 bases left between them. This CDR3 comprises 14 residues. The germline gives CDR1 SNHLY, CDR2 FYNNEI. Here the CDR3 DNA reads TGTGCCAGCAATACTGGACACTACACAGGGGGCTACACCTTC. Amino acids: CASNTGHYTGGYTF.

The CDR3 is CASSQERLWSGNTIYF. CDR3 nucleotide sequence: TGCGCCAGCAGCCAGGAGAGACTCTGGTCAGGAAACACCATATATTTT. V is TRBV4-3 and J is TRBJ1-3; D is ambiguous. The germline CDR1 and CDR2 sequences are LGHNA and YSLEER. With 3 bases removed from V and 4 bases from J, the gap between germline ends came to 16 bases. CDR3 length: 16 amino acids.

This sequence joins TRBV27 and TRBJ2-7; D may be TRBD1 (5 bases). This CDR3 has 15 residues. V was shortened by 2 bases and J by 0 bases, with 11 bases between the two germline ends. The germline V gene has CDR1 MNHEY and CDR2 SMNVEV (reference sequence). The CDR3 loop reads CASSLLDKRSYEQYF. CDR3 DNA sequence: TGTGCCAGCAGTTTACTGGACAAACGCTCCTACGAGCAGTACTTC.